This T cell receptor beta chain was profiled in a study of cytomegalovirus exposure and HLA in healthy donors. General study points: Relative to equally common others, HLA-associated TCR beta chains showed greater clonal expansion in a later analysis.

A multiplex PCR was run with 60 Vbeta primers and 13 Jbeta primers. Sequenced by immunoSEQ multiplex PCR; TCRdb stores in-frame clones only, minus some. The sample has 140,000 or so clones, approximately 83% seen once; the top ten hold roughly 2%. As concerns this clone: What it binds is unknown.

CDR3 size: 19 residues. Germline V CDR1 and CDR2: SGHRS, YFSETQ. The V gene end was trimmed by 3 bases and the J gene end by 7 bases; junction bases not matched to a gene: 16. Sequencing was done on a sample of PBMCs. This rearrangement joins TRBV5-1 to TRBJ2-3; TRBD2 agrees at 14 bases. The clonotype was recovered from a middle-aged woman in good health and CMV-seronegative. The CDR3 loop is CASSSPPWTSGGRSHTQYF. The CDR3 nucleotides read TGCGCCAGCAGCTCGCCACCTTGGACTAGCGGGGGGCGCTCACATACGCAGTATTTT.